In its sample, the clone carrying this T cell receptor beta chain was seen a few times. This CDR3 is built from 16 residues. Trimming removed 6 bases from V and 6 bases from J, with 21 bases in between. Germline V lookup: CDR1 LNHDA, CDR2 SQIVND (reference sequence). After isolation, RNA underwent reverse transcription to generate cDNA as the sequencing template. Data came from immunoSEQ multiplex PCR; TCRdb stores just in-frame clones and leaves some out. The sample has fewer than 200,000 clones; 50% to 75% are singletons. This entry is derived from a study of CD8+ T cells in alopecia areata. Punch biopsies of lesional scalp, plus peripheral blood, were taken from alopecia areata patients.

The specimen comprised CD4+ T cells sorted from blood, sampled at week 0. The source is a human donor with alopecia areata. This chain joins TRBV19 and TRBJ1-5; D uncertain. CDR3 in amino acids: CASSHNPEQMGQPQHF. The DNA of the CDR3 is TGTGCCAGTAGCCACAATCCGGAACAGATGGGTCAGCCCCAGCATTTT.